This TCR beta chain is from a study of blood T cell repertoires in COVID-19. Study information: Samples of COVID-19 (acute and convalescent) were obtained from the United States, Italy and Spain.

Per the study methods: Reference gene primer amplification in the assay estimated nucleated cell counts. Repertoires were generated with immunoSEQ multiplex PCR, while TCRdb's copy carries only in-frame clones and drops some. From that table come the V and J calls and clone size; the DNA was used to work out D and trimming. The sample holds about 200,000 clones, around 85% seen once. Germline assignment: CDR1 SGHRS and CDR2 YFSETQ. The junction had 4 bases not matched to a gene; V was cut back by 4 bases and J by 4 bases. CDR3 size: 15 residues. This clonotype was obtained from a human donor with active or convalescent COVID-19. The donor label of this sample is uncertain. The source material was peripheral blood. The rearrangement links TRBV5-1 to TRBJ2-1, with 11 positions matching TRBD2. CDR3 sequence (DNA): TGCGCCAGCAGCCAGGGGACTAGCGGATACAATGAGCAGTTCTTC. Protein sequence: CASSQGTSGYNEQFF. The complete variable domain, with remaining parts taken from reference TRBV5-1 and TRBJ2-1, reads KAGVTQTPRYLIKTRGQQVTLSCSPISGHRSVSWYQQTPGQGLQFLFEYFSETQRNKGNFPGRFSGRQFSNSRSEMNVSTLELGDSALYLCASSQGTSGYNEQFFGPGTRLTVL.